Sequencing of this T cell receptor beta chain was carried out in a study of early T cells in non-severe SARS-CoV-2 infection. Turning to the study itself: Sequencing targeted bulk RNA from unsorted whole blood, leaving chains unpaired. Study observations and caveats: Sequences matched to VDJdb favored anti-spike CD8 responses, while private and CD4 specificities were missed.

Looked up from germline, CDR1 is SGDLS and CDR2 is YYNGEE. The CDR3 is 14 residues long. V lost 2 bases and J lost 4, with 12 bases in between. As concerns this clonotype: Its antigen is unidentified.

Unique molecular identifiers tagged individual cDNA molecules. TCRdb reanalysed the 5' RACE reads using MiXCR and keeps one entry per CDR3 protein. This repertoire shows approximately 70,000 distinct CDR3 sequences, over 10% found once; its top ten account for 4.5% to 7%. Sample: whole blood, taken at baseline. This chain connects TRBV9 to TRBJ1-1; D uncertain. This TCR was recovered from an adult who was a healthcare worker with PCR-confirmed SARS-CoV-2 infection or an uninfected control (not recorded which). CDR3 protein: CASSVGYGATEAFF. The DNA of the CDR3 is TGTGCCAGCAGCGTTGGGTACGGAGCCACTGAAGCTTTCTTT. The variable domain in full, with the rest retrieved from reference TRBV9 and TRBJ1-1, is DSGVTQTPKHLITATGQRVTLRCSPRSGDLSVYWYQQSLDQGLQFLIQYYNGEERAKGNILERFSAQQFPDLHSELNLSSLELGDSALYFCASSVGYGATEAFFGQGTRLTVV.